The rows below give T cell receptor beta chains drawn from one sample of a study of T cell responses to AZD1222 COVID-19 vaccine. Profiling relied on immunoSEQ multiplex PCR, and the TCRdb table lists in-frame clones only, not all of them. This table has about 150,000 clones, about 90% appearing once. The sequences come from peripheral blood, collected 28 days after the second AZD1222 dose. All receptors come from an adult who received the AZD1222 COVID-19 vaccine. CDR3s include the opening cysteine and the closing phenylalanine or tryptophan. D genes are given only for firm matches. Size is stated for part of the rows, as once, few or many counts, or as a class when the clone is expanded.

d_call	clone_size	v_call	j_call	cdr3_aa	cdr3_nt
TRBD1	NA	TRBV19	TRBJ1-5	CASSIVQGAYGQPQHF	TGTGCCAGTAGTATAGTCCAGGGGGCCTACGGTCAGCCCCAGCATTTT
NA	NA	TRBV11-2	TRBJ1-5	CASSLDLKQPQHF	TGTGCCAGCAGCTTAGATCTAAAACAGCCCCAGCATTTT
TRBD1	NA	TRBV9	TRBJ2-7	CASSSAGGFYEQYF	TGTGCCAGCAGCTCGGCAGGGGGCTTCTACGAGCAGTACTTC
TRBD1	NA	TRBV7-2	TRBJ1-1	CASSFRQGEAFF	TGTGCCAGCAGCTTCAGACAGGGGGAAGCTTTCTTT
NA	NA	TRBV2	TRBJ1-1	CASSRVGPTEAFF	TGTGCCAGCAGTCGGGTAGGGCCCACTGAAGCTTTCTTT
NA	NA	TRBV28	TRBJ2-1	CASSRSYNEQFF	TGTGCCAGCAGTCGGTCCTACAATGAGCAGTTCTTC
NA	NA	TRBV10-3	TRBJ1-2	CAISETGIYYGYTF	TGTGCCATCAGTGAGACAGGGATCTACTATGGCTACACCTTC
NA	NA	TRBV6-2/TRBV6-3	TRBJ2-7	CASSRTAFHEQYF	TGTGCCAGCAGTCGGACAGCTTTCCACGAGCAGTACTTC
TRBD2	NA	TRBV5-4	TRBJ2-3	CASSLGGTSGIGDTQYF	TGTGCCAGCAGCTTAGGTGGGACTAGCGGGATAGGGGATACGCAGTATTTT
NA	NA	TRBV28	TRBJ2-5	CASMAPGSETQYF	TGTGCCAGCATGGCCCCCGGGAGTGAGACCCAGTACTTC
TRBD1	once	TRBV28	TRBJ1-1	CASSSPRGAGAEAFF	TGTGCCAGCAGTTCCCCCAGGGGGGCGGGGGCTGAAGCTTTCTTT
NA	NA	TRBV28	TRBJ2-7	CASSFSTGTYEQYF	TGTGCCAGCAGTTTCTCGACAGGAACCTACGAGCAGTACTTC
TRBD1	NA	TRBV25-1	TRBJ1-5	CASSGQGSNQPQHF	TGTGCCAGCAGTGGACAGGGAAGCAATCAGCCCCAGCATTTT
NA	NA	TRBV19	TRBJ1-4	CASSPWGRRYEKLFF	TGTGCCAGTAGCCCTTGGGGGAGGAGGTATGAAAAACTGTTTTTT
TRBD2	NA	TRBV7-9	TRBJ2-1	CASSPSGPYGNEQFF	TGTGCCAGCAGCCCTAGCGGACCCTACGGCAATGAGCAGTTCTTC
TRBD2	NA	TRBV19	TRBJ2-1	CASSMTSSGNEQFF	TGTGCCAGTAGTATGACTAGCTCAGGGAATGAGCAGTTCTTC
NA	NA	TRBV10-3	TRBJ1-1	CAISGGTTPFLNTEAFF	TGTGCCATCAGTGGCGGGACAACTCCCTTTTTGAACACTGAAGCTTTCTTT
TRBD1	NA	TRBV27	TRBJ1-5	CASSFKAGGKPQHF	TGTGCCAGCAGTTTTAAGGCAGGGGGCAAGCCCCAGCATTTT
TRBD2	NA	TRBV5-1	TRBJ2-3	CASSLAGGPLDTQYF	TGCGCCAGCAGCTTAGCGGGAGGGCCTCTAGATACGCAGTATTTT
TRBD1	once	TRBV6-2/TRBV6-3	TRBJ1-2	CASSRQGSRPNYGYTF	TGTGCCAGCAGTCGACAGGGGTCCCGCCCTAACTATGGCTACACCTTC
TRBD1	NA	TRBV6-2/TRBV6-3	TRBJ1-5	CASSLDRGNQPQHF	TGTGCCAGCAGTCTCGACAGGGGGAATCAGCCCCAGCATTTT
NA	NA	TRBV11-2	TRBJ2-5	CASSLDRRGQETQYF	TGTGCCAGCAGCTTAGACCGTCGAGGTCAAGAGACCCAGTACTTC
NA	once	TRBV28	TRBJ2-5	CASSTTPQETQYF	TGTGCCAGCAGTACGACACCCCAAGAGACCCAGTACTTC
NA	NA	TRBV6-4	TRBJ1-2	CASTSDPNSNYGYTF	TGTGCCAGCACCTCCGACCCAAATTCCAACTATGGCTACACCTTC